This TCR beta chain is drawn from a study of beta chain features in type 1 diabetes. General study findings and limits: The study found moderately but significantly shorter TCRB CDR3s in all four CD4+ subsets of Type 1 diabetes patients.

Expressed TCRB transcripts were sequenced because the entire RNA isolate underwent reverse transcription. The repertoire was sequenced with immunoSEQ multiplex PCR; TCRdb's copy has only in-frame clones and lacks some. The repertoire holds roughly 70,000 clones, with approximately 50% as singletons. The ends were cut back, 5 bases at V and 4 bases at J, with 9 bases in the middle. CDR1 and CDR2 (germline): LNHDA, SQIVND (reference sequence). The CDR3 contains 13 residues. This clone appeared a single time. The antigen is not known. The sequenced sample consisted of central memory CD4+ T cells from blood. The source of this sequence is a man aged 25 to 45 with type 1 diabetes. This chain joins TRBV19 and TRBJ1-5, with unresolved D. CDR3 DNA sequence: TGTGCCAGTAGTCCAGGTGTAAATCAGCCCCAGCATTTT. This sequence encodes CASSPGVNQPQHF.